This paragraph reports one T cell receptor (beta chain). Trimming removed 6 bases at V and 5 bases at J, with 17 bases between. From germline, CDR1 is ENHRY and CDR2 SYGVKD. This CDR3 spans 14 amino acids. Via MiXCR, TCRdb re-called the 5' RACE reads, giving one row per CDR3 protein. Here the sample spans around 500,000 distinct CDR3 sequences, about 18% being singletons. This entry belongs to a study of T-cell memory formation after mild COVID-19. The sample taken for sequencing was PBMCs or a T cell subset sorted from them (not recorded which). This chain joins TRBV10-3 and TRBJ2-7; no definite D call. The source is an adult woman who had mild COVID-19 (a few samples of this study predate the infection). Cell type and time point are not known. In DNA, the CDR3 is TGTGCCATCAGCCCCACGGCCGAGCGAAACGAGCAGTACTTC. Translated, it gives CAISPTAERNEQYF.